The table lists the clone carrying this TCR beta chain with a few counts. Its antigen is not known. Researchers built TCR beta libraries using quantitative 5'-RACE with molecular barcodes. TCRdb called the 5' RACE reads again in MiXCR, with one record for every CDR3 protein. The table shows hundreds of thousands of distinct CDR3 sequences, with approximately 17% occurring only once. These data are taken from a study of CD8 T cells in ankylosing spondylitis. Study conclusions and caveats: Reactive arthritis synovial fluid and blood previously showed some of these motif variants. Matched ankylosing spondylitis synovial fluid reportedly contained a significantly enriched population of disease-linked clones. Ankylosing spondylitis blood seemed to carry a telltale TCR beta motif made of several highly homologous variants. Peripheral blood held disease-linked clones only at relatively low frequency, and these were CD8+.

This TCR was recovered from a male donor with ankylosing spondylitis. Sequencing input: blood, either unsorted or a sorted T cell fraction (not recorded which).

This CDR3 reads CASSLFLAPGFF. The CDR3 DNA follows: TGTGCCAGCAGCTTGTTTCTAGCCCCGGGGTTCTTC. The chain employs TRBV7-9 and TRBJ2-1; D may be TRBD2 (5 bases). The V gene lost 3 bases and the J gene lost 15 bases, with 15 bases spanning the gap. The CDR3 consists of 12 residues. Germline V gene data show CDR1 as SEHNR and CDR2 as FQNEAQ (reference sequence).